The following is a T cell receptor (beta chain) sequence with its context. The CDR3 runs 16 residues. With V trimmed by 4 bases and J by 0 bases, 9 bases remained unmatched. Germline V lookup: CDR1 MDHEN, CDR2 SYDVKM. The assay was immunoSEQ multiplex PCR, and TCRdb's table has in-frame clones only and misses some. This sample has roughly 490,000 clones, with around 80% found just once. This entry comes from a study of shared clonotypes between healthy human individuals. For the study at large: Serving as donors were two women and three men, whose ages spanned 18 to 49.

Donation came from healthy HIV-negative adults that had no recent acute infections or vaccinations. What was sequenced was PBMCs. V and J are TRBV28 and TRBJ2-7; TRBD1 aligns across 7 bases. The sequence derives from a woman in her 40s in good health. Some clones in this sample may be carry-over from other donors' samples. CDR3 sequence: CASSSTRTGLSYEQYF. The DNA for the CDR3 is TGTGCCAGCAGTTCTACCCGGACAGGTCTCTCCTACGAGCAGTACTTC.